This passage covers 28 T cell receptor beta chains from one sample sequenced in a study of cytomegalovirus exposure and HLA in healthy donors. PCR amplification relied on 60 Vbeta primers (plus 13 Jbeta primers). TCRdb's copy holds only in-frame clones and misses some; the assay was immunoSEQ multiplex PCR. The sample holds over 110,000 clones, roughly 80% seen once. Sequencing was carried out using PBMCs. The receptors come from a female donor in good health and CMV-seronegative.

The chain has TRBV30 and TRBJ1-2, with 7 nucleotides matching TRBD1. The CDR3 runs 14 residues. Unmatched junction bases numbered 11, after V lost 2 bases and J lost 8 bases. Germline V lookup: CDR1 GTSNPN, CDR2 SVGIG (reference sequence). The CDR3 DNA follows: TGTGCCTGGAGTAGGGACAGTCACGGGGCCGGCTACACCTTC. Amino acid sequence: CAWSRDSHGAGYTF.

On this clone: Other DNA sequences in the sample encode the same CDR3. CDR3 region: CASSVSAGGLDEQFF. The CDR3 coding sequence is TGTGCCAGCAGTGTTTCGGCGGGGGGGCTGGATGAGCAGTTCTTC. The chain combines TRBV6-4 with TRBJ2-1, with 9 positions matching TRBD2. The CDR3 loop spans 15 amino acids. Trimming removed 4 bases from V and 8 bases from J; junction bases left unmatched: 9. Per the germline V gene, CDR1 is MRHNA and CDR2 is SNTAGT.

The chain combines TRBV7-2 with TRBJ1-2; TRBD1 matches 9 bases. Trimming removed 4 bases from V and 8 bases from J; junction bases left unmatched: 20. The germline gives CDR1 SGHTA, CDR2 FQGNSA. CDR3 length equals 18 residues. CDR3 protein: CASSSNNLGTGFVWGYTF. CDR3 coding DNA: TGTGCCAGCAGCTCAAACAACCTTGGGACAGGGTTTGTTTGGGGCTACACCTTC.

The chain has TRBV27 and TRBJ1-2; the D is unclear. The V gene lost 4 bases and the J gene lost 4 bases, with 10 bases spanning the gap. This CDR3 comprises 13 residues. Germline CDR1 MNHEY, CDR2 SMNVEV (reference sequence). The CDR3 region is CASSSSDFYGYTF. CDR3 nucleotide sequence: TGTGCCAGCAGTTCATCGGACTTCTATGGCTACACCTTC.

The DNA of the CDR3 is TGTGCCTGGAGTGTACTAAGGGGACTTGAAGCTTTCTTT. This codes for CAWSVLRGLEAFF. V usage is TRBV30 and J usage is TRBJ1-1; D is possibly TRBD1 (5 bases). The CDR3 runs 13 residues. The V gene lost 0 bases and the J gene lost 7 bases, with 12 bases spanning the gap. Germline CDR1 and CDR2: GTSNPN and SVGIG (reference sequence).

The chain recombines TRBV5-1 with TRBJ1-6; D is ambiguous. The CDR3 loop spans 14 amino acids. The germline CDR1 and CDR2 sequences are SGHRS and YFSETQ. The ends were cut back, 2 bases at V and 8 bases at J, with 11 bases in the middle. The CDR3 loop is CASSLEGSHSPLHF. As DNA, the CDR3 is TGCGCCAGCAGCTTAGAGGGTTCGCATTCACCCCTCCACTTT.

The chain employs TRBV5-4 and TRBJ2-5; 10 bases line up with TRBD1. Germline lookup yields CDR1 SGHNT and CDR2 YYREEE (reference sequence). The CDR3 totals 14 residues. V lost 3 bases, J lost 3 bases, and 2 bases stayed unmatched. CDR3 DNA sequence: TGTGCCAGCAGCTGGGACAGGGGAAAAGAGACCCAGTACTTC. This encodes CASSWDRGKETQYF.

V usage is TRBV7-2 and J usage is TRBJ2-5, with 7 bases aligning to TRBD2. Germline V gene lookup returns CDR1 SGHTA and CDR2 FQGNSA. The CDR3 loop spans 14 amino acids. V trimming: 3 bases; J trimming: 2 bases; junction bases outside the gene matches: 3. The CDR3 region has the DNA TGTGCCAGCAGCTTTCAGCGGGGACAAGAGACCCAGTACTTC. It is translated as CASSFQRGQETQYF.

V is TRBV5-8 and J is TRBJ2-5; TRBD2 agrees at 11 bases. Germline trimming cut 4 bases from V and 3 bases from J; bases unmatched to any gene: 5. The V gene's germline CDR1 is SGHTS and CDR2 YDEGEE. The CDR3 sequence is 15 residues long. This CDR3 reads CASSLGTSGKETQYF. CDR3 DNA sequence: TGTGCCAGCAGCCTAGGGACTAGCGGAAAAGAGACCCAGTACTTC.

To note about this clone: Its ends do not fully match the called genes, so a read error is possible. The V and J genes are TRBV7-9 and TRBJ1-5, with D possibly matching TRBD1 (5 bases). This CDR3 has 13 amino acids. Germline CDR1 and CDR2: SEHNR and FQNEAQ (reference sequence). CDR3 loop: CSSSFGGAQLQHF. The CDR3 coding sequence is TGTTCCAGCAGCTTCGGAGGGGCCCAGCTCCAGCATTTT.

The rearrangement joins TRBV5-1 to TRBJ1-1, with 9 bases matching TRBD1. The CDR3 loop spans 14 amino acids. V gave up 2 bases and J gave up 13 bases; unmatched junction bases: 12. Germline V gene lookup returns CDR1 SGHRS and CDR2 YFSETQ. The CDR3, as DNA: TGCGCCAGCAGCTTAGGGGGCTTGGGACAGGGAGTTTTCTTT. Its protein is CASSLGGLGQGVFF.

V and J are TRBV7-9 and TRBJ1-1; weak D call: TRBD1 (5 bases). V was shortened by 5 bases and J by 1 base, with 11 bases between the two germline ends. Germline loops: CDR1 SEHNR, CDR2 FQNEAQ (reference sequence). CDR3 length: 14 residues. CDR3: CASSITTGNTEAFF. In nucleotides, the CDR3 is TGTGCCAGCAGCATTACTACAGGGAACACTGAAGCTTTCTTT.

Details on this clone: The junction and the germline gene differ at one end; a read error may be behind it. J is TRBJ1-2 and V is TRBV7-9; TRBD1 matches 9 bases. CDR3 length equals 16 residues. CDR1 SEHNR and CDR2 FQNEAQ come from the germline V gene (reference sequence). The CDR3 DNA reads TGTTCCAGCAGGTCCGAGGACAGGGGAGTTTACGATGGCTACACCTTC. Translated, it gives CSSRSEDRGVYDGYTF.

Worth noting for this clone: The germline gene is not matched at one end of the junction; a read error may be the cause. The CDR3 spells CASSSTGLPYGYPF. CDR3 sequence (DNA): TGTGCCAGCAGTTCGACAGGGCTTCCCTATGGCTACCCCTTC. The rearrangement uses TRBV28 and TRBJ1-2; TRBD1 aligns across 7 bases. CDR1 and CDR2 (germline): MDHEN, SYDVKM. The CDR3 is 14 residues long.

V is TRBV27 and J is TRBJ2-7; 11 nucleotides agree with TRBD2. V was pared by 6 bases and J by 6 bases, with 10 bases of the junction left unmatched. This CDR3 comprises 15 residues. Germline CDR1 reads MNHEY; CDR2 reads SMNVEV (reference sequence). For the CDR3, the DNA is TGTGCCAGCAGCAAGACTAGCGGGGCCTCGGGCGAGCAGTACTTC. It specifies CASSKTSGASGEQYF.

Concerning this clone itself: The junction and the germline gene differ at one end; a read error may be behind it. The same CDR3 arises from other DNA sequences in this sample as well. The J gene is TRBJ2-7, the V gene TRBV28; 8 bases map to TRBD2. Germline CDR1 is MDHEN and CDR2 is SYDVKM. The CDR3 consists of 17 residues. Here the CDR3 reads CASSLWPIAGHSYEQYF. The CDR3 DNA sequence: TGCGCCAGCAGTTTATGGCCTATAGCGGGACACTCCTACGAGCAGTACTTC. The full variable domain, rest sourced from reference TRBV28 and TRBJ2-7, is DVKVTQSSRYLVKRTGEKVFLECVQDMDHENMFWYRQDPGLGLRLIYFSYDVKMKEKGDIPEGYSVSREKKERFSLILESASTNQTSMYLCASSLWPIAGHSYEQYFGPGTRLTVT.

V usage is TRBV5-1 and J usage is TRBJ1-2, with a tentative D call TRBD1 (6 bases). The CDR3 extends over 12 amino acids. The germline V and J ends were trimmed by 4 bases and 7 bases, with 11 bases remaining between them. Germline V gene sequence: CDR1 SGHRS, CDR2 YFSETQ. CDR3 in DNA: TGCGCCAGCAGCGACGGGGGGCCTGGCTACACCTTC. Residues: CASSDGGPGYTF.

The V call is TRBV5-1, the J call TRBJ2-1; D remains unclear. The CDR3 extends over 16 amino acids. Germline V gene data show CDR1 as SGHRS and CDR2 as YFSETQ. Trimming cost V 0 bases and J 3 bases, with 13 bases left between them. CDR3: CASSLAVGLNYNEQFF. CDR3 sequence (DNA): TGCGCCAGCAGCTTGGCCGTTGGCTTAAACTACAATGAGCAGTTCTTC.

In this sample, this clone turned up many times. The J gene is TRBJ1-4, the V gene TRBV4-3; D possibly corresponds to TRBD1 (6 bases). The length of the CDR3 is 15 residues. Deletions cut 1 base from V and 3 bases from J, with 9 bases between. Germline loops: CDR1 LGHNA, CDR2 YSLEER. CDR3 sequence: CASSQGGPANEKLFF. The CDR3, as DNA: TGCGCCAGCAGCCAAGGGGGGCCGGCTAATGAAAAACTGTTTTTT.

The rearrangement uses TRBV11-3 and TRBJ1-4, with D perhaps TRBD1 (6 bases). CDR1 SGHNT and CDR2 YENEEA come from the germline V gene. This CDR3 contains 16 residues. Trimming shortened V by 1 base and J by 4 bases, and 13 bases separated the two germline ends. Here the CDR3 DNA reads TGTGCCAGCAGCTTAGGGGTCCGACAGGATAATGAAAAACTGTTTTTT. This sequence encodes CASSLGVRQDNEKLFF. Full variable domain (rest looked up from reference TRBV11-3 and TRBJ1-4): EAGVVQSPRYKIIEKKQPVAFWCNPISGHNTLYWYLQNLGQGPELLIRYENEEAVDDSQLPKDRFSAERLKGVDSTLKIQPAELGDSAVYLCASSLGVRQDNEKLFFGSGTQLSVL.

Only one count was recorded for this clone. This rearrangement joins TRBV18 to TRBJ1-5; 7 bases match TRBD1. The CDR3 covers 14 residues. The germline CDR1 and CDR2 sequences are KGHSH and LQKENI. V shed 3 bases and J 10 bases; nucleotides not matched to a gene: 9. Here the CDR3 DNA reads TGTGCCAGCTCACCGGAGGGGGCAAGAGGTCCCCAGCATTTT. It translates to CASSPEGARGPQHF.

The table lists this clone with a few counts. The V and J genes are TRBV5-4 and TRBJ2-6; 11 bases map to TRBD1. CDR1 and CDR2 from the germline V gene are SGHNT and YYREEE (reference sequence). The CDR3 loop spans 17 amino acids. V lost 4 bases to trimming and J lost 4 bases; unmatched junction nucleotides: 7. Here the CDR3 reads CASSVGQGAGGANVLTF. The CDR3 DNA reads TGTGCCAGCAGCGTTGGACAGGGGGCAGGAGGGGCCAACGTCCTGACTTTC.

V gene TRBV6-5 combines with J gene TRBJ1-5; D is ambiguous. The CDR3 extends over 15 amino acids. V was trimmed by 5 bases and J by 7 bases, leaving 18 bases between them. CDR1 and CDR2 (germline): MNHEY, SVGAGI. CDR3 loop: CASSPRAGIIQPQHF. As DNA, the CDR3 is TGTGCCAGCAGTCCCCGGGCGGGTATAATCCAGCCCCAGCATTTT.

The rearrangement links TRBV5-4 to TRBJ2-7, with TRBD1 matching 7 bases. V lost 3 bases and J lost 4; bases outside the gene matches: 10. The length of the CDR3 is 15 residues. Germline CDR1 SGHNT, CDR2 YYREEE (reference sequence). CDR3 in amino acids: CASSSVTGDRYEQYF. For the CDR3, the DNA is TGTGCCAGCAGCTCCGTTACAGGGGATCGGTACGAGCAGTACTTC.

The CDR3, as DNA: TGTGCCAGCAGTGTATACAGGGACAGGGGGGCTTACGAGCAGTACTTC. The encoded protein is CASSVYRDRGAYEQYF. The chain employs TRBV6-1 and TRBJ2-7, with TRBD1 identical over 11 bases. The V segment lost 4 bases and the J segment 4 bases; nucleotides outside the gene matches: 9. There are 16 residues in the CDR3. Germline V lookup: CDR1 MNHNS, CDR2 SASEGT.

The chain couples TRBV19 to TRBJ2-7; D perhaps matches TRBD2 (5 bases). V shed 3 bases and J shed 1 base, with 10 bases lying between them. The length of the CDR3 is 14 residues. Germline lookup yields CDR1 LNHDA and CDR2 SQIVND (reference sequence). CDR3 sequence: CASSMYPGSYEQYF. The CDR3 DNA sequence: TGTGCCAGTAGTATGTATCCGGGGTCCTACGAGCAGTACTTC.

Comment on this clone: Compared with germline, one end of the junction differs, possibly owing to a read error. This chain links TRBV5-1 with TRBJ1-2, with D possibly being TRBD1 (6 bases). The germline CDR1 and CDR2 sequences are SGHRS and YFSETQ. This CDR3 spans 12 amino acids. The CDR3 region has the DNA TGCGCCAGCAGCTTGGCAGGGGTCGGCTACCCCTTC. Its translation: CASSLAGVGYPF.

The chain carries TRBV5-4 and TRBJ2-4; TRBD1 aligns across 7 bases. Germline V gives CDR1 SGHNT, CDR2 YYREEE (reference sequence). Unmatched junction bases numbered 13, after V lost 4 bases and J lost 9 bases. The CDR3 consists of 15 residues. The CDR3 DNA is TGTGCCAGCAGCCCCGAGGGGGCTCAAGTAGGCATTCAGTACTTC. Amino acids: CASSPEGAQVGIQYF. Full variable domain (missing parts from reference TRBV5-4 and TRBJ2-4): ETGVTQSPTHLIKTRGQQVTLRCSSQSGHNTVSWYQQALGQGPQFIFQYYREEENGRGNFPPRFSGLQFPNYSSELNVNALELDDSALYLCASSPEGAQVGIQYFGAGTRLSVL.